This TCR beta chain derives from a study of metastatic and nonmetastatic thyroid tumors. Across the whole study: Thyroid patients, malignant and benign, had repertoires compared across blood and tumor or nodule tissue.

Study-wide points: According to reports, the diversity of TCR beta was significantly higher in malignant thyroid tumors than in benign nodules, and this held in both blood and tumor samples.

All patients were treatment-naive before thyroid surgery. CDR1 and CDR2 from the germline V gene are DFQATT and SNEGSKA (reference sequence). V lost 4 bases, J lost 3 bases, and 3 bases stayed unmatched. The CDR3 sequence is 15 residues long. In the original processing: The distant-metastasis classifier for papillary thyroid cancer was built from CDR3 differences across clinicopathological groups. TCRdb re-called the PCR reads with MiXCR. The V and J calls follow TCRdb's processing rather than the paper's. The sample records some 41,000 clones, under 4% being singletons. There are many counts of this clone. Its antigen is currently unknown.

This sequence joins TRBV20-1 and TRBJ2-3, with TRBD2 identical over 14 bases. The specimen was blood. This clonotype was obtained from a female donor with papillary thyroid cancer or a benign thyroid nodule (not recorded which). Some clones in this sample may be carry-over from other donors' samples. The CDR3 DNA follows: TGCAGTGCTAAGACTAGCGGGAGGGTGACAGATACGCAGTATTTT. It codes for CSAKTSGRVTDTQYF.